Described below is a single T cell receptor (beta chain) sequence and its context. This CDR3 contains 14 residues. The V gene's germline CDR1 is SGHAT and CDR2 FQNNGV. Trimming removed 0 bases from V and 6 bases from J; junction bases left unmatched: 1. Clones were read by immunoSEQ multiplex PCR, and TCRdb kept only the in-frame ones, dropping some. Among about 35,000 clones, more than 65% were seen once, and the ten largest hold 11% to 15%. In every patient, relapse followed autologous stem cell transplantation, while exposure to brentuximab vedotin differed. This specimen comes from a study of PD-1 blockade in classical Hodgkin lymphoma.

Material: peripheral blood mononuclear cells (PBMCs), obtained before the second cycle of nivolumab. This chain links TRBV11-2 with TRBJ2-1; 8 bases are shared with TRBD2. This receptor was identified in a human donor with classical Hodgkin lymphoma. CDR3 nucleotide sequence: TGTGCCAGCAGCTTAGAGCGGGGGGTCAATGAGCAGTTCTTC. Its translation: CASSLERGVNEQFF.